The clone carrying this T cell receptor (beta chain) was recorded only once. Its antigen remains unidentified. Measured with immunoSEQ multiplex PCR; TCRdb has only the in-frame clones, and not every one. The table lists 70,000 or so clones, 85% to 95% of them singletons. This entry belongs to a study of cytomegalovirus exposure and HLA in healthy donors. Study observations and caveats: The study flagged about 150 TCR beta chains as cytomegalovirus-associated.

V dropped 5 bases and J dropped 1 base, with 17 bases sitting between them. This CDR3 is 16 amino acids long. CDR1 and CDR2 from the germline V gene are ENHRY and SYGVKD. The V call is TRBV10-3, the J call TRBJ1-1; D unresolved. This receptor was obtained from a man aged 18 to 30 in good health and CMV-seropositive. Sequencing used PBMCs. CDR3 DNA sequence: TGTGCCATCAGTTCCGACGGCGCGGATTCGAACACTGAAGCTTTCTTT. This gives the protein CAISSDGADSNTEAFF.